Listed below are T cell receptor beta chains from one sample, sequenced in a study of blood T cell repertoires in COVID-19. Repertoires were generated with immunoSEQ multiplex PCR, while TCRdb's copy carries only in-frame clones and drops some. Among approximately 200,000 clones listed, over 75% were seen once. The sample comprised peripheral blood. The source is a man in his sixties with acute or convalescent COVID-19. Both conserved end residues are part of each CDR3. A D gene is named only where the DNA matches it firmly. Rows may omit the clone size; those that give it use once, few, many or a size class.

TRBD1 | NA | TRBJ2-3 | 18 | TRBV27 | CASSLTGKVSLPQDTQYF | TGTGCCAGCAGTTTGACAGGGAAGGTGTCCCTTCCACAGGATACGCAGTATTTT
NA | NA | TRBJ1-2 | 12 | TRBV12-3/TRBV12-4 | CASSYGGAGYTF | TGTGCCAGCAGTTATGGAGGGGCTGGCTACACCTTC
TRBD1 | NA | TRBJ2-5 | 18 | TRBV25-1 | CASSDSGTGALVQETQYF | TGTGCCAGCAGTGACTCGGGGACAGGGGCCCTAGTCCAAGAGACCCAGTACTTC
TRBD2 | NA | TRBJ2-7 | 14 | TRBV28 | CASSSELAAYEQYF | TGTGCCAGCAGTTCCGAACTAGCGGCCTACGAGCAGTACTTC
TRBD1 | NA | TRBJ1-4 | 18 | TRBV4-2 | CASSQEQGVGTANEKLFF | TGTGCCAGCAGCCAAGAACAGGGGGTAGGGACAGCTAATGAAAAACTGTTTTTT
TRBD1 | NA | TRBJ1-3 | 16 | TRBV6-6 | CASSYGTGNSGNTIYF | TGTGCCAGCAGTTACGGGACAGGGAACTCTGGAAACACCATATATTTT
NA | NA | TRBJ1-6 | 15 | TRBV12-5 | CASGFFGQGNSPLHF | TGTGCTAGTGGTTTCTTTGGCCAGGGCAATTCACCCCTCCACTTT
TRBD2 | NA | TRBJ2-3 | 14 | TRBV19 | CASRASGSAHTQYF | TGTGCTAGTAGGGCTAGCGGGAGCGCCCATACGCAGTATTTT
NA | NA | TRBJ1-1 | 15 | TRBV19 | CASRPRGLSNTEAFF | TGTGCCAGTAGACCCCGAGGGCTATCAAACACTGAAGCTTTCTTT
NA | NA | TRBJ1-1 | 13 | TRBV7-2 | CASSFTGNPEAFF | TGTGCCAGCAGCTTTACAGGGAATCCTGAAGCTTTCTTT
TRBD2 | few | TRBJ2-5 | 15 | TRBV6-2/TRBV6-3 | CASSPVGTKFETQYF | TGTGCCAGCAGCCCGGTTGGGACTAAGTTCGAGACCCAGTACTTC
TRBD2 | NA | TRBJ2-3 | 16 | TRBV7-8 | CASSSTLAVDTDTQYF | TGTGCCAGCAGCTCTACACTAGCGGTAGACACAGATACGCAGTATTTT
NA | NA | TRBJ1-1 | 13 | TRBV7-2 | CASSLVWGDEAFF | TGTGCCAGCAGCTTAGTTTGGGGCGATGAAGCTTTCTTT
TRBD2 | once | TRBJ2-1 | 17 | TRBV25-1 | CASSDGRSGISYNEQFF | TGTGCCAGCAGTGACGGGAGGTCCGGGATCTCCTACAATGAGCAGTTCTTC
NA | NA | TRBJ1-2 | 15 | TRBV30 | CAWERGGAYGYGYTF | TGTGCCTGGGAGAGAGGGGGGGCTTATGGCTATGGCTACACCTTC
TRBD1 | few | TRBJ2-7 | 13 | TRBV6-5 | CASRKTGVSEQYF | TGTGCCAGCAGAAAGACAGGGGTGTCCGAGCAGTACTTC
NA | NA | TRBJ2-7 | 14 | TRBV13 | CASSPRRVSYEQYF | TGTGCCAGCAGCCCCCGTCGGGTCTCCTACGAGCAGTACTTC
TRBD1 | NA | TRBJ2-7 | 11 | TRBV28 | CASSFSGQSLF | TGTGCCAGCAGTTTTTCGGGACAGTCCCTCTTC
TRBD1 | NA | TRBJ2-7 | 13 | TRBV29-1 | CSVSPGQSYEQYF | TGCAGCGTGTCTCCGGGACAGTCCTACGAGCAGTACTTC
NA | NA | TRBJ2-7 | 12 | TRBV7-9 | CASSPQGWEQYF | TGTGCCAGCAGCCCCCAGGGCTGGGAGCAGTACTTC
NA | NA | TRBJ1-3 | 14 | TRBV28 | CASSSAGAGNTIYF | TGTGCCAGCAGTTCCGCCGGGGCTGGAAACACCATATATTTT